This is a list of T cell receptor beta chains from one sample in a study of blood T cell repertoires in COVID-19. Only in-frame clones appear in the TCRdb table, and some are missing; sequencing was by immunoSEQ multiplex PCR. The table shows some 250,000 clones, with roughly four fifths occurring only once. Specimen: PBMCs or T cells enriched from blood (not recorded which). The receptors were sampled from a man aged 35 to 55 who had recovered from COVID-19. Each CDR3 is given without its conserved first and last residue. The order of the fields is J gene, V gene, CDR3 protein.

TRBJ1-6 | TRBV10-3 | AISEGDPSNSPLH
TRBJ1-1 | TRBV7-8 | ASSPPQGLNTEAF
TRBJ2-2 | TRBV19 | ATTGVMNTGELF
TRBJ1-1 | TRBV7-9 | ASSLVPGVEAF
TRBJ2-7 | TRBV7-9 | ASSPGAYEQY
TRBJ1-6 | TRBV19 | ASSIIQGSNSPLH
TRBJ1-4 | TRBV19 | ASSLSHLGTNEKLF
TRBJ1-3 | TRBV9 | ASSATSGVGNTIY
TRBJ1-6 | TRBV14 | ASSQDAGHNSPLH
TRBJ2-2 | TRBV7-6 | ASSPLISVNTGELF
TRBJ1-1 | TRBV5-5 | ASSLDPRSTEAF
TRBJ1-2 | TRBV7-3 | ASSSGPGVGYT
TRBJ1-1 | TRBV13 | ASSSRGCTEAF
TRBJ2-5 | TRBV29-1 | SVGGDSKETQY
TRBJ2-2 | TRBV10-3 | ATGAAPGELF
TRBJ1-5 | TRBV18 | ASSYGTGAQPQH
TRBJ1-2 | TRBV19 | ASTPLGTYGYT
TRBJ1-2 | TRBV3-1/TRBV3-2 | ASSLGQSVYGYT
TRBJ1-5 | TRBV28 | ASRKGTTPQGQPQH
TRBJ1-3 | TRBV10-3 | ATRQGAENTIY
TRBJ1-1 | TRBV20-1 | SASGIPGTEAF
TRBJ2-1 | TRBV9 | ASSLRTGLDHEQF
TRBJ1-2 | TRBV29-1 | SVRQGTYGYT
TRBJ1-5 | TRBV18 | ASSAGTDSNQPQH
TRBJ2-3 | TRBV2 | ASSYSDTQY
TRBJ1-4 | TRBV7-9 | ASSLARRGSNEKLF